This record covers a single T cell receptor (beta chain). Trimming took off 3 bases at V and 4 bases at J, with 14 bases between the two ends. This CDR3 region has 15 residues. CDR1 is SGHTA and CDR2 is FQGNSA in the germline V gene. Authors' analysis steps: How many nucleated cells were present was estimated from reference gene primer amplification. TCRdb keeps only in-frame clones here, not all; method: immunoSEQ multiplex PCR. V and J calls plus clone size are reproduced from that table; the DNA served to infer D and trimming. The repertoire has roughly 48,000 clones, 65% to 85% of them found once; the top ten carry about 18%. The data were obtained in a study of blood T cell repertoires in COVID-19. Turning to the study itself: The United States, Italy and Spain were the sources of the acute and convalescent COVID-19 samples.

Sequences were obtained from peripheral blood. V is TRBV7-2 and J is TRBJ2-3; D might be TRBD2 (6 bases). The receptor was isolated from a human donor with active or convalescent COVID-19. The donor label of this sample is uncertain. Here the CDR3 DNA reads TGTGCCAGCAGCTTCCGGGACGGGGGAGCAGATACGCAGTATTTT. Translation gives CASSFRDGGADTQYF.